These T cell receptor beta chains were read from a single sample in a study of blood T cells in healthy people across ages. MiXCR, run by TCRdb on the 5' RACE reads, gives a single entry per CDR3 protein. The data contain under 1,100,000 distinct CDR3 sequences, 20% to 25% of them singletons. The same data also went into a second study, on T cells of mothers and their children.

Sequencing was carried out using blood. These receptors all stem from a girl aged 2-9 years in good health. Each CDR3 is given with its conserved first and last residue. The D gene is left open where the match is weak. Clone size is given for some rows only: seen once, a few or many times, or a class if the clone is expanded.

j_gene	abundance	v_gene	d_gene	CDR3nt	CDR3aa
TRBJ2-5	few	TRBV3-1	.	TGTGCCAGCAGCCAAGTAAACTCGGGGACCCAGTACTTC	CASSQVNSGTQYF
TRBJ2-4	.	TRBV14	TRBD1	TGTGCCAGCAGCCAAATGGGGACAGAAAACATTCAGTACTTC	CASSQMGTENIQYF
TRBJ2-5	.	TRBV2	TRBD1	TGTGCCAGCAGAACCGAACCGACAGGGTACGTTCAAAAAGGAGACTTC	CASRTEPTGYVQKGDF
TRBJ1-1	.	TRBV24-1	.	TGTGCCACCAGTTCTGGGGGCGCGGAGACTGAAGCTTTCTTT	CATSSGGAETEAFF
TRBJ1-1	few	TRBV12-3/TRBV12-4	.	TGTGCCAGCAGTTTAGAGCCTAACACTGGAGCTTTCTTT	CASSLEPNTGAFF
TRBJ2-2	.	TRBV20-1	.	TGCAGTGGGACAGAGACCGGGGAGCTGTTTTTT	CSGTETGELFF
TRBJ2-3	few	TRBV7-2	TRBD2	TGTGCCAGCAGCTCCTCTAGCGGGGGGGCGTGGACAGATACGCAGTATTTT	CASSSSSGGAWTDTQYF
TRBJ2-7	.	TRBV27	.	TGTGCCAGCAGTTTGGGGACGGAGTACGAGCAGTACTTC	CASSLGTEYEQYF
TRBJ2-7	once	TRBV29-1	.	TGCAGCGTTGAAGGGGGTTTGGGGATCCACGAGCAGTACTTC	CSVEGGLGIHEQYF
TRBJ2-1	few	TRBV6-5	.	TGTGCCAGCAGTTACTCGAGCGGCAATGAGCAGTTCTTC	CASSYSSGNEQFF
TRBJ2-7	few	TRBV7-2	.	TGTGCCAGCAGCTGGGGCGGCAGCCGAGAGCAGTACTTC	CASSWGGSREQYF
TRBJ2-3	.	TRBV2	TRBD2	TGTGCCACCGATGGGAGGGCGGTAGATACGCAGTATTTT	CATDGRAVDTQYF
TRBJ2-4	once	TRBV6-2/TRBV6-3	.	TGTGCCAGCAGAAGGTGGGCAGGAGGGGAGGCCAAAAACATTCAGTACTTC	CASRRWAGGEAKNIQYF
TRBJ1-5	.	TRBV9	.	TGTGCCAGCAGCGTAGGGGGTTTCAATCAGCCCCAGCATTTT	CASSVGGFNQPQHF
TRBJ1-1	few	TRBV6-5	TRBD1	TGTGCCAGCAGTTGGGGACAGGGCCGGAACACTGAAGCTTTCTTT	CASSWGQGRNTEAFF
TRBJ2-7	.	TRBV10-3	.	TGTGCCGTCCGGGGACTGAACTCCTACGAGCAGTACTTC	CAVRGLNSYEQYF
TRBJ1-1	few	TRBV7-9	.	TGTGCCAGCAGCTTAGCGCAGGGATTCAACGGAGCTTTCTTT	CASSLAQGFNGAFF
TRBJ2-7	.	TRBV13	.	TGTGCCAGCAGCTTTCAAGACTTTCCCGAGCAGTACTTC	CASSFQDFPEQYF
TRBJ1-3	.	TRBV29-1	.	TGCAGCGTTCAGGGGTCCTCTGGAAACACCATATATTTT	CSVQGSSGNTIYF
TRBJ2-3	.	TRBV20-1	.	TGCAGTGCTAGAGATAGAGGGTATTTCACAGATACGCAGTATTTT	CSARDRGYFTDTQYF
TRBJ1-1	.	TRBV5-6	TRBD1	TGTGCCAGCAGCTTCAATCCAGGGGGTAAGGATGAAGCTTTCTTT	CASSFNPGGKDEAFF
TRBJ2-1	.	TRBV29-1	.	TGCAGCGTTGCCGGAGGGTTGGTGGATGAGCAGTTCTTC	CSVAGGLVDEQFF
TRBJ1-3	.	TRBV9	.	TGTGCCAGCGGCGAGGCCTCTGGAAACACCATATATTTT	CASGEASGNTIYF
TRBJ2-5	.	TRBV10-3	.	TGTGCCACAGGAGTGCTGCACGGGGCCCAAGAGACCCAGTACTTC	CATGVLHGAQETQYF
TRBJ2-7	.	TRBV20-1	TRBD1	TGCAGTGCTAGGGCCAGGGGGTCTTACGAGCAGTACTTC	CSARARGSYEQYF
TRBJ1-1	many	TRBV28	.	TGTGCCAGCAGCTTAGTTGGTTTTGAAGCTTTCTTT	CASSLVGFEAFF
TRBJ2-1	.	TRBV2	.	TGTGCCAGCAGTACTAGTCTTTACTCCTACAATGAGCAGTTCTTC	CASSTSLYSYNEQFF
TRBJ1-2	few	TRBV5-1	.	TGCGCCAGCTCGCCCAACGAGGGACGACGCTATGGCTACACCTTC	CASSPNEGRRYGYTF
TRBJ1-2	few	TRBV29-1	.	TGCAGCGCCGACGATGGGGCGTCCGTCTATGGCTACACCTTC	CSADDGASVYGYTF
TRBJ2-3	.	TRBV29-1	TRBD1	TGCAGCGTAGGACAGGGATCAGATACGCAGTATTTT	CSVGQGSDTQYF
TRBJ2-7	few	TRBV29-1	TRBD2	TGCAGCGTAACCGGGACTAGTCCCTACGAGCAGTACTTC	CSVTGTSPYEQYF
TRBJ1-1	.	TRBV29-1	.	TGCAGCGTTGAAAAGGGTCACAACACTGAAGCTTTCTTT	CSVEKGHNTEAFF
TRBJ2-5	few	TRBV29-1	.	TGCAGCGGTAGCGAGACTAGTTTCGAGACCCAGTACTTC	CSGSETSFETQYF
TRBJ2-7	few	TRBV12-3/TRBV12-4	TRBD1	TGTGCCAGCAGTAGACGAACCGGGACAGGGTCCTACGAGCAGTACTTC	CASSRRTGTGSYEQYF
TRBJ2-3	few	TRBV12-5	.	TGTGCTAGTGGTCAACCGCTTAACCCGACAGTCCCAGATACGCAGTATTTT	CASGQPLNPTVPDTQYF
TRBJ1-5	.	TRBV20-1	.	TGCAGTGCTGTCTCCGGCCAGGGAGGCCAGCCCCAGCATTTT	CSAVSGQGGQPQHF
TRBJ2-1	.	TRBV7-3	TRBD2	TGTGCCAGCAGCTTAAATCAAGTCTGGTCTAGCGGGTCCTACAATGAGCAGTTCTTC	CASSLNQVWSSGSYNEQFF
TRBJ1-1	few	TRBV5-1	.	TGCGCCAGCAGCTTGGGGGAGCCGGGTGAAGCTTTCTTT	CASSLGEPGEAFF
TRBJ2-2	.	TRBV7-2	.	TGTGCCAGCAGCTTGTCTACGGAACTACTGTACACCGGGGAGCTGTTTTTT	CASSLSTELLYTGELFF
TRBJ2-5	few	TRBV29-1	.	TGCAGCGTTGATCCCCCCACTAGGAGCGGTTTAGGCTTC	CSVDPPTRSGLGF
TRBJ1-1	few	TRBV5-5	.	TGTGCCAGCAGCGCTGGGACTGCTAGGAACACTGAAGCTTTCTTT	CASSAGTARNTEAFF
TRBJ1-6	few	TRBV14	.	TGTGCCAGCAGCCAAGAAACGGGGATGGGTTCACCCCTCCACTTT	CASSQETGMGSPLHF
TRBJ1-3	few	TRBV20-1	.	TGCAGTGCTAGAGATGACGGCAGGGCGGGAAACACCATATATTTT	CSARDDGRAGNTIYF
TRBJ1-5	.	TRBV12-3/TRBV12-4	.	TGTGCCAGCAGTTTCGGACTGAATAGCAATCAGCCCCAGCATTTT	CASSFGLNSNQPQHF
TRBJ1-1	.	TRBV29-1	TRBD1	TGCAGCGTTCTCAGGGGGATTGGCACTGAAGCTTTCTTT	CSVLRGIGTEAFF
TRBJ2-5	.	TRBV4-3	.	TGCGCCAGCAGCCAAGATCGGACTTGGGGAGAGACCCAGTACTTC	CASSQDRTWGETQYF
TRBJ2-7	.	TRBV5-1	.	TGCGCCAGCAGCACAGGACGGTACGGCTCCTACGAGCAGTACTTC	CASSTGRYGSYEQYF
TRBJ2-1	.	TRBV7-9	TRBD2	TGTGCCAGCGGCCTACCTATTTTATCCACTAGCGTCAATGAGCAGTTCTTC	CASGLPILSTSVNEQFF
TRBJ2-5	.	TRBV7-9	.	TGTGCCAGCAGCTTAGCGGTCGGGGAAGAAGAGACCCAGTACTTC	CASSLAVGEEETQYF
TRBJ2-7	few	TRBV9	TRBD2	TGTGCCAGCAGCCCCCTACCGGGGGGGGCTTACGAGCAGTACTTC	CASSPLPGGAYEQYF
TRBJ1-2	.	TRBV9	.	TGTGCCAGCAGTTTTTGGACATCCCAGGATGGCTACACCTTC	CASSFWTSQDGYTF
TRBJ2-7	.	TRBV25-1	.	TGTGCCAGCAGTGATGTGGCGGAACCCCCGAACGAGCAGTACTTC	CASSDVAEPPNEQYF
TRBJ1-6	.	TRBV7-2	.	TGTGCCAGCAGCCCTACGGTTAGGGCCCTCCACTTT	CASSPTVRALHF
TRBJ2-1	.	TRBV4-2	.	TGTGCCAGCAGCCAAGCGGGGGATGCCTACAATGAGCAGTTCTTC	CASSQAGDAYNEQFF
TRBJ1-1	.	TRBV20-1	TRBD1	TGCAGTGCTAGAGATGTAGGAAGCGAACAGGGGAACACTGAAGCTATCTTT	CSARDVGSEQGNTEAIF
TRBJ1-2	.	TRBV12-5	TRBD1	TGTGCTAGTGGTTTGGGCGGGACAGCCTATGGCTACACCTTC	CASGLGGTAYGYTF
TRBJ2-5	few	TRBV3-1	.	TGTGCCAGCAGCCAAGAGGAATTTCGGGAGACCCGCCTAGAGACCCAGTACTTC	CASSQEEFRETRLETQYF